Sequencing of this T cell receptor beta chain was carried out in a study of beta chain features in type 1 diabetes. Germline CDR1 SEHNR, CDR2 FQNEAQ (reference sequence). The CDR3 extends over 15 amino acids. V lost 4 bases and J lost 5; bases outside the gene matches: 8. As every portion of the isolated RNA was reverse transcribed, the sequencing read expressed TCRB transcripts. Using immunoSEQ multiplex PCR, the repertoire was profiled, and TCRdb retains in-frame clones only, with some absent. The sample has roughly 370,000 clones; 14% are singletons. Study-wide points: Significant though moderate, a shortening of TCRB CDR3s appeared in all four CD4+ subsets of Type 1 diabetes patients.

This clone was picked up a small number of times. Antigen unknown. Additional DNA sequences in this sample encode the identical CDR3. Sequenced input: naive CD4+ T cells from blood. The chain couples TRBV7-9 to TRBJ2-5; 9 positions agree with TRBD1. This sequence was found in a man aged 25-40 years in good health. CDR3 region: CASSSRTGVGETQYF. CDR3 in DNA: TGTGCCAGCAGCTCCCGGACAGGGGTTGGGGAGACCCAGTACTTC.